This TCR beta chain was retrieved from a study of T cell responses to AZD1222 COVID-19 vaccine. General observations from the study: Variant regions that are unmutated are reportedly the target of nearly half of spike-specific TCRs.

A remark on this clone: Its antigen remains unidentified.

Here immunoSEQ multiplex PCR was the method, and the copy in TCRdb shows in-frame clones only, minus some. The sample has 150,000 to 200,000 clones; more than 85% are singletons. V dropped 5 bases and J dropped 8; count of bases not matched to a gene: 16. This CDR3 region has 18 residues. The V gene's germline CDR1 is SEHNR and CDR2 FQNEAQ (reference sequence). The chain has TRBV7-9 and TRBJ2-1; 12 positions match TRBD2. The TCR originated in an adult in good health. This specimen consisted of peripheral blood, obtained on day 0 of AZD1222 vaccination. The CDR3 loop reads CASSPPGSSGRGGDEQFF. DNA of the CDR3: TGTGCCAGCAGCCCCCCGGGGTCTAGCGGGAGGGGGGGCGATGAGCAGTTCTTC. Full variable domain (rest looked up from reference TRBV7-9 and TRBJ2-1): DTGVSQNPRHKITKRGQNVTFRCDPISEHNRLYWYRQTLGQGPEFLTYFQNEAQLEKSRLLSDRFSAERPKGSFSTLEIQRTEQGDSAMYLCASSPPGSSGRGGDEQFFGPGTRLTVL.